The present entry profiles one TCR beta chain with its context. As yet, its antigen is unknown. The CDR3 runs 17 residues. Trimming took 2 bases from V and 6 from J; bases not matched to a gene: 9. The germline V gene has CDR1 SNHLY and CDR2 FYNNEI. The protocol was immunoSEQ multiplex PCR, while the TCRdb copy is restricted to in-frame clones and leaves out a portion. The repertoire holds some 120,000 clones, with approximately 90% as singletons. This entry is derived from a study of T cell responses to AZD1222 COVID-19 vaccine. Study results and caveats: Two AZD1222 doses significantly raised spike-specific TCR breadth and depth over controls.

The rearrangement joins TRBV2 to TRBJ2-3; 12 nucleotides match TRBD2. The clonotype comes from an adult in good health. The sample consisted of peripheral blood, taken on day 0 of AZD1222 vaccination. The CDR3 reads CASSEPPLAGGVDTQYF. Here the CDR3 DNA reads TGTGCCAGCAGTGAACCCCCACTAGCGGGGGGCGTGGATACGCAGTATTTT.